Following are 13 T cell receptor beta chains from one sample sequenced in a study of CD8 T cells in Susac syndrome. RNA was extracted with the RNeasy kit, and a quantity of roughly 0.5 to 1 ug was reverse transcribed using random hexamers. TCRdb independently ran MiXCR on the immunoSEQ multiplex PCR reads; one entry per CDR3 protein. The data contain around 170,000 distinct CDR3 sequences, approximately 94% of them singletons. Sequenced material: CD4+ T cells from PBMCs. The receptors were gathered from a human donor with Susac syndrome.

This chain joins TRBV3-1 and TRBJ2-2, with TRBD1 matching 12 bases. Trimming cost V 1 base and J 9 bases; bases outside gene matches: 6. The CDR3 extends over 16 amino acids. Germline CDR1 LGHDT, CDR2 YNNKEL (reference sequence). CDR3 in DNA: TGTGCCAGCAGCCAAGTGGGGACAGGGGGCGACCGGGAGCTGTTTTTT. It is translated as CASSQVGTGGDRELFF.

This clonotype occurred a few times. This sequence joins TRBV7-9 and TRBJ2-5; D call uncertain. Trimming removed 7 bases from V and 5 bases from J, with 8 bases in between. Germline assignment: CDR1 SEHNR and CDR2 FQNEAQ (reference sequence). CDR3 size: 11 residues. CDR3 region: CASTSVETQYF. The CDR3 region has the DNA TGTGCCAGCACCTCCGTGGAGACCCAGTACTTC.

This clonotype occurred once. The chain joins TRBV27 to TRBJ2-1; D unclear. The germline CDR1 and CDR2 sequences are MNHEY and SMNVEV (reference sequence). The CDR3 sequence is 14 residues long. Trimming took 3 bases from V and 8 from J, leaving 14 bases between them. CDR3 nucleotide sequence: TGTGCCAGCAGTTTCCGGTCCGGTCGAGATGAGCAGTTCTTC. Its protein is CASSFRSGRDEQFF.

V gene TRBV30 combines with J gene TRBJ1-5; the D is unclear. The CDR3 contains 15 residues. Germline CDR1 and CDR2: GTSNPN and SVGIG (reference sequence). The V end lost 2 bases, the J end lost 0 bases, and 11 bases lay between the germline ends. DNA for the CDR3: TGTGCCTGGAGTTTCGGCCAGACTAGCAATCAGCCCCAGCATTTT. Translating gives CAWSFGQTSNQPQHF.

The chain employs TRBV5-1 and TRBJ1-1; 7 bases fit TRBD1. Germline V lookup: CDR1 SGHRS, CDR2 YFSETQ. Trimming at V came to 0 bases and at J to 4 bases, leaving 6 bases not matched to a gene. CDR3 size: 15 residues. CDR3 sequence reads: CASSLANSGGTEAFF. The CDR3 bases are TGCGCCAGCAGCTTGGCCAATTCAGGGGGCACTGAAGCTTTCTTT.

The V call is TRBV18, the J call TRBJ1-2; D perhaps matches TRBD1 (6 bases). Looked up from germline, CDR1 is KGHSH and CDR2 is LQKENI. Between the trimmed V and J ends, which lost 0 bases and 9 bases, there was a span of 14 bases. The CDR3 sequence is 14 residues long. As DNA, the CDR3 is TGTGCCAGCTCACCACCTTCCAGGGGAGGTAGCTACACCTTC. Amino acids: CASSPPSRGGSYTF.

The rearrangement uses TRBV5-1 and TRBJ1-6; D call uncertain. Germline assignment: CDR1 SGHRS and CDR2 YFSETQ. This CDR3 comprises 15 residues. V lost 0 bases, J lost 5 bases, and 9 bases lay in between. The CDR3: CASSLATGNNSPLHF. CDR3 in DNA: TGCGCCAGCAGCTTGGCCACGGGGAATAATTCACCCCTCCACTTT.

This clonotype was detected once. The genes are TRBV7-6 and TRBJ2-5; possibly TRBD1 for D (5 bases). Germline lookup yields CDR1 SGHVS and CDR2 FNYEAQ. V lost 3 bases to trimming and J lost 4 bases, with 12 bases between them. The CDR3 sequence is 14 residues long. The CDR3 DNA reads as TGTGCCAGCAGCTTCCTAGGGGTTTCAGAGACCCAGTACTTC. Amino acids: CASSFLGVSETQYF.

This chain uses TRBV20-1 with TRBJ2-7; TRBD2 aligns across 9 bases. The CDR3 extends over 14 amino acids. Per germline, CDR1 DFQATT and CDR2 SNEGSKA (reference sequence). The ends lost 3 bases at V and 2 bases at J; junction bases unmatched: 5. In nucleotides, the CDR3 is TGCAGTGCTAGTGATCTAGCGGGGCCCTACGAGCAGTACTTC. Amino acid sequence: CSASDLAGPYEQYF.

With respect to this clonotype: Mismatch with germline at one junction end may stem from a read error. This rearrangement joins TRBV12-3 or TRBV12-4 to TRBJ1-1, with D maybe TRBD1 (6 bases). The CDR3 totals 15 residues. The CDR3 sequence is CASSLGIPQGIQAFF. The CDR3 nucleotides are TGTGCCAGCAGCTTAGGGATCCCCCAGGGGATCCAAGCTTTCTTT.

This chain links TRBV12-3 or TRBV12-4 with TRBJ1-1, with 10 positions matching TRBD1. The CDR3 is 15 residues long. The V and J ends lost 5 bases and 6 bases, in that order; junction bases with no gene match: 9. This CDR3 reads CASSPTGGRGPEAFF. CDR3 DNA: TGTGCCAGCAGTCCGACAGGGGGCAGGGGTCCTGAAGCTTTCTTT.

The rearrangement links TRBV9 to TRBJ2-5, with TRBD1 matching over 9 bases. This CDR3 has 17 amino acids. With V trimmed by 0 bases and J by 1 base, 7 bases remained unmatched. The germline gives CDR1 SGDLS, CDR2 YYNGEE. For the CDR3, the DNA is TGTGCCAGCAGCGTAGGCTGGACAGGGGCTGTCCAAGAGACCCAGTACTTC. Protein sequence: CASSVGWTGAVQETQYF.

The gene calls are TRBV6-5 and TRBJ2-3; 9 positions agree with TRBD1. Germline lookup yields CDR1 MNHEY and CDR2 SVGAGI. The V segment lost 7 bases and the J segment 10 bases; nucleotides outside the gene matches: 6. The CDR3 totals 12 residues. CDR3 residues: CASNSQGAAQYF. The CDR3 bases are TGTGCCAGCAATTCACAGGGGGCAGCGCAGTATTTT.